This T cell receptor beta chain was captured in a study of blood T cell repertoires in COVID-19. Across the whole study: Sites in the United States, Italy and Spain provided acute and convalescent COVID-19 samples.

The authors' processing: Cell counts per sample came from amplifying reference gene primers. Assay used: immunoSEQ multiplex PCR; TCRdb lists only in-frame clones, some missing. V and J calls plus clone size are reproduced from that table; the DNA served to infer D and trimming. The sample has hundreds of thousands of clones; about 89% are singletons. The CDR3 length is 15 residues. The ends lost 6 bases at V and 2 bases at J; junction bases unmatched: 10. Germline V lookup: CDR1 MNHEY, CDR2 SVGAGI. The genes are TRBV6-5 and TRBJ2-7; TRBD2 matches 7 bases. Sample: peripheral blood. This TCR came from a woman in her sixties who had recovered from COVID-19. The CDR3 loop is CASRQAGSGTYEQYF. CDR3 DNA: TGTGCCAGCAGGCAAGCGGGGTCTGGGACCTACGAGCAGTACTTC.